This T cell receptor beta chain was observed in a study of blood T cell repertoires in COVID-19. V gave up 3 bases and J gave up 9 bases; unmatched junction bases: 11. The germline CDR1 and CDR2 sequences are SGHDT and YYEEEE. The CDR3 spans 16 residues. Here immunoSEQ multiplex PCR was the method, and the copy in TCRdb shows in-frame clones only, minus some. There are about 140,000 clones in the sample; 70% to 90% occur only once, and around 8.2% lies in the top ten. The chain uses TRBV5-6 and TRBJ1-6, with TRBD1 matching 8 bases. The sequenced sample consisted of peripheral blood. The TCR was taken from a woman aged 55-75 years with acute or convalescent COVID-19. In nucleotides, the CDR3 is TGTGCCAGCAGCTCAGTCTCAGGGGGCGCGGGTTCACCCCTCCACTTT. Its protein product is CASSSVSGGAGSPLHF.